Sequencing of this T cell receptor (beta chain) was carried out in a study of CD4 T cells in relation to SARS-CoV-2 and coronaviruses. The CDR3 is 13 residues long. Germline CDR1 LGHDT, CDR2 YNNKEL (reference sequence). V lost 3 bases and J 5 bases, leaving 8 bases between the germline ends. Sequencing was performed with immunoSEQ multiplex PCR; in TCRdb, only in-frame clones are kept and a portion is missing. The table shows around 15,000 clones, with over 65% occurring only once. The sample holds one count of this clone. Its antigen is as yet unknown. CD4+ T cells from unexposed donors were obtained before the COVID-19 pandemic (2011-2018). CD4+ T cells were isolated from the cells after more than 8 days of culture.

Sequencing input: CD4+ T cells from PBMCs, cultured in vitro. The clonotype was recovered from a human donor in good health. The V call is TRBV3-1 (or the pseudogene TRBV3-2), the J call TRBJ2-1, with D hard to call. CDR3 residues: CASSHLQNNEQFF. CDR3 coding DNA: TGTGCCAGCAGCCATCTACAGAACAATGAGCAGTTCTTC.